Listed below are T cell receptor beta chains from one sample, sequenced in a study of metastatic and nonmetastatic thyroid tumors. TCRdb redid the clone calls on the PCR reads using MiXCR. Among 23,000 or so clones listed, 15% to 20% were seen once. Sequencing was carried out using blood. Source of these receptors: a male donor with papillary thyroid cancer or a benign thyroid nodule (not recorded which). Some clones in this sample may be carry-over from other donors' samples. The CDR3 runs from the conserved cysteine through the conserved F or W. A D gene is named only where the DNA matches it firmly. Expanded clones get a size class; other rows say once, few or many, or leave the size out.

TGCGCCAGCAGCTCGGACCATAATGAGCAGTTCTTC | CASSSDHNEQFF | - | TRBJ2-1 | TRBV5-1 | many
TGTGCCATACAAAGGGGCACAGGGGACACCGGGGAGCTGTTTTTT | CAIQRGTGDTGELFF | TRBD1 | TRBJ2-2 | TRBV6-1 | -
TGTGCCACCAGTGATTTTGAGGACAGGGGATGGGAGACCCAGTACTTC | CATSDFEDRGWETQYF | TRBD1 | TRBJ2-5 | TRBV24-1 | many
TGCAGTGCGACGGGCTCCTACGAGCAGTACTTC | CSATGSYEQYF | - | TRBJ2-7 | TRBV29-1 | -
TGCAGTGCTAGAGATCCGGGACTAGCGGGGGAGACCCAGTACTTC | CSARDPGLAGETQYF | TRBD2 | TRBJ2-5 | TRBV20-1 | -
TGTGCCAGCAGTCCTCGAGGGAGTACAAAGACTGAAGCTTTCTTT | CASSPRGSTKTEAFF | - | TRBJ1-1 | TRBV12-3/TRBV12-4 | few
TGTGCCAGCAGACTTATTTTGGGACAGGTCAATTCACCCCTCCACTTT | CASRLILGQVNSPLHF | TRBD1 | TRBJ1-6 | TRBV6-1 | -
TGCGCCAGCAGCTTTGGTGGTTCGAACACTGAAGCTTTCTTT | CASSFGGSNTEAFF | - | TRBJ1-1 | TRBV5-1 | -
TGTGCCAGCAGTCTGGAGGGACAGGGGGCTGCCGGGGAGCTGTTTTTT | CASSLEGQGAAGELFF | TRBD1 | TRBJ2-2 | TRBV5-6 | many
TGTGCCAGCAGTGTGGGGCTCAATCAGCCCCAGCATTTT | CASSVGLNQPQHF | - | TRBJ1-5 | TRBV25-1 | many
TGTGCCAGCAGCCAACTGACAGGGAGCTCCTATAATTCACCCCTCCACTTT | CASSQLTGSSYNSPLHF | TRBD1 | TRBJ1-6 | TRBV14 | -
TGTGCCAGCTCCCGGGGGGGTAACGGCCAAGAGACCCAGTACTTC | CASSRGGNGQETQYF | TRBD2 | TRBJ2-5 | TRBV6-1 | medium-sized
TGTGCCAGCAGCTTCGGACAGGGTACTTCACCCCTCCACTTT | CASSFGQGTSPLHF | TRBD1 | TRBJ1-6 | TRBV7-6 | many
TGCGCCAGCAGCTTGGTTCTCGGAGGGATACCCTTAGGCTACACCTTC | CASSLVLGGIPLGYTF | - | TRBJ1-2 | TRBV5-1 | once
TGTGCCAGCAGCCGGGCCCCAAAAGAGACCCAGTACTTC | CASSRAPKETQYF | - | TRBJ2-5 | TRBV6-1 | few
TGTGCCAGCAGTGAACCAGGGACGGGCGACGAGCAGTACTTC | CASSEPGTGDEQYF | - | TRBJ2-7 | TRBV6-1 | -
TGTGCCAGCAGCGGACAGGGACGGATTAATTCACCCCTCCACTTT | CASSGQGRINSPLHF | TRBD1 | TRBJ1-6 | TRBV9 | many
TGTGCCTGGGGACGGTCGAACACTGAAGCTTTCTTT | CAWGRSNTEAFF | - | TRBJ1-1 | TRBV30 | many
TGTGCCAGCAGTTTAAATTCCCCAGGGGCGGGCACTGAAGCTTTCTTT | CASSLNSPGAGTEAFF | - | TRBJ1-1 | TRBV12-3/TRBV12-4 | few
TGTGCCAGCAGCCGGACTAGCGGGAGCGGCGGGGAGCTGTTTTTT | CASSRTSGSGGELFF | TRBD2 | TRBJ2-2 | TRBV7-3 | many
TGCGCCAGCAGCCAGGCAGGGGGGGGAGAGACCCAGTACTTC | CASSQAGGGETQYF | - | TRBJ2-5 | TRBV5-1 | many
TGCGCCAGCAGCCCCTACCGACAGGGGGTCTCCTACGAGCAGTACTTC | CASSPYRQGVSYEQYF | TRBD1 | TRBJ2-7 | TRBV5-1 | -
TGTGCCACCAGTGATTTCGGACAGGGGGATGATGAGCAGTTCTTC | CATSDFGQGDDEQFF | TRBD1 | TRBJ2-1 | TRBV24-1 | -
TGCGCCAGCAGTGAGAATAGGAAGCTATCTGAAGCTTTCTTT | CASSENRKLSEAFF | - | TRBJ1-1 | TRBV10-1 | many
TGTGCCAGCACGGGACTAGCGGGAGGGTGGGAGACCCAGTACTTC | CASTGLAGGWETQYF | TRBD2 | TRBJ2-5 | TRBV25-1 | many
TGTGCCAGCAGTGAGGTTTCATGGGGGATCGGGGAGCTGTTTTTT | CASSEVSWGIGELFF | - | TRBJ2-2 | TRBV6-1 | few
TGCAGTGCTTCAGGGGAGGCAAGCGAAAAACTGTTTTTT | CSASGEASEKLFF | - | TRBJ1-4 | TRBV20-1 | many
TGCAGTGCTATATTGGTTAGCGTTGGAGGGAATGAGCAGTTCTTC | CSAILVSVGGNEQFF | - | TRBJ2-1 | TRBV20-1 | -
TGTGCCAGCAGCTTAGGACCCACAGGGCTAACCTACGAGCAGTACTTC | CASSLGPTGLTYEQYF | - | TRBJ2-7 | TRBV11-1 | -
TGTGCCAGCAGCTTGATCCCAGCGGACACCGGGGAGCTGTTTTTT | CASSLIPADTGELFF | - | TRBJ2-2 | TRBV11-2 | many
TGTGCCAGCTCACCGCCCGGGACAGGGTCCTTGTACGAGCAGTACTTC | CASSPPGTGSLYEQYF | TRBD1 | TRBJ2-7 | TRBV18 | many
TGTGCCAGCAGTTTATCGGGCCTAGCGGACTACGAGCAGTACTTC | CASSLSGLADYEQYF | TRBD2 | TRBJ2-7 | TRBV27 | medium-sized
TGTGCCAGCGGCTCCCGGACCAAAGAGACCCAGTACTTC | CASGSRTKETQYF | - | TRBJ2-5 | TRBV5-4 | -
TGCAGTGCTAGAGGGGGGACAGGGAACACCGGGGAGCTGTTTTTT | CSARGGTGNTGELFF | TRBD1 | TRBJ2-2 | TRBV20-1 | many
TGTGCCAGCAGCTCCGACGGTAACTATGGCTACACCTTC | CASSSDGNYGYTF | - | TRBJ1-2 | TRBV5-4 | -
TGTGCCAGCTCAAAGGGAGGCACCGGGGAGCTGTTTTTT | CASSKGGTGELFF | - | TRBJ2-2 | TRBV9 | many